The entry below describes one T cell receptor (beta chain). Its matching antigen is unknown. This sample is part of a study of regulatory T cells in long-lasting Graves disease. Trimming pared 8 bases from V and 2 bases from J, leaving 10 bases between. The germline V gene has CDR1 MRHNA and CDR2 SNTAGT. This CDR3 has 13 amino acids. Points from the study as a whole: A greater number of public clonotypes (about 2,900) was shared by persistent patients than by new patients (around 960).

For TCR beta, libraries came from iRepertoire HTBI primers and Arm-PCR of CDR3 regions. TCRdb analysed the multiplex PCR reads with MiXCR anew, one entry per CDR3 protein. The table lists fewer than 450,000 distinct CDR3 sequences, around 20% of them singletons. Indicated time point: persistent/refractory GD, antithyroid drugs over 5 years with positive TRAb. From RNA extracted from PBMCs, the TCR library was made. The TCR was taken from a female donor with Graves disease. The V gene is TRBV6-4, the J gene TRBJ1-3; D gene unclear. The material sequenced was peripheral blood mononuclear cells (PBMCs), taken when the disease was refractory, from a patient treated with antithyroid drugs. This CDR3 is CASHGGAGNTIYF. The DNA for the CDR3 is TGTGCCAGCCACGGCGGAGCTGGAAACACCATATATTTT.